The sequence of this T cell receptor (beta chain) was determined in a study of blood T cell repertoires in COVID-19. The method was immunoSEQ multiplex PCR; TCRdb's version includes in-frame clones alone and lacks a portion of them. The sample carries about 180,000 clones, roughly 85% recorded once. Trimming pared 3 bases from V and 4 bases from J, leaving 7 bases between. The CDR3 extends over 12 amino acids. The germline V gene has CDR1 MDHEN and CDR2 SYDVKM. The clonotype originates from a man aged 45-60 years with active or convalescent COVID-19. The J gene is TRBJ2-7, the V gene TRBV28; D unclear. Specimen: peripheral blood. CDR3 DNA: TGTGCCAGCAGTTTGCTTCAGTACGAGCAGTACTTC. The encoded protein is CASSLLQYEQYF.